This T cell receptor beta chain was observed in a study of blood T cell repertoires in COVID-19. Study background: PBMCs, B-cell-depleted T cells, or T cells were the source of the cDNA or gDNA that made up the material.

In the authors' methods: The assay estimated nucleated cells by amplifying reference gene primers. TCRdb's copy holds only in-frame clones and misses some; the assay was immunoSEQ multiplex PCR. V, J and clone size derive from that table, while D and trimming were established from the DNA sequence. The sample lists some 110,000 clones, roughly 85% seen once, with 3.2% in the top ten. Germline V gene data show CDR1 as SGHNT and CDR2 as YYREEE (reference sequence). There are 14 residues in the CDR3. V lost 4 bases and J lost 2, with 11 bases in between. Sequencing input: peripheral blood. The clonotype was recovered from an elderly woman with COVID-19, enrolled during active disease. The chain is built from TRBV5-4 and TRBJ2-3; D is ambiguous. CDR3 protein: CASSATYYTDTQYF. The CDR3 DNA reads TGTGCCAGCAGCGCAACATACTACACAGATACGCAGTATTTT.